The clone carrying this TCR beta chain came up a few times. Antigen specificity is unknown. The data are from a study of Graves' ophthalmopathy and Graves' hyperthyroidism. RNA transcripts were the source from which TCR beta CDR3 regions were amplified. Investigators did first-round RT-PCR with HTBI primers, then second-round multiplex PCR. TCRdb used MiXCR to reprocess the multiplex PCR reads, holding one entry per CDR3 protein. The sample records hundreds of thousands of distinct CDR3 sequences, over 20% being singletons. Notes on the study in general: Discriminating ophthalmopathy from stable hyperthyroidism, a 13-signature model attained a sensitivity of about 89% and a specificity of about 83%. Blood also held most thyroid clonotypes expanded above 0.001 frequency.

Hyperthyroidism patients, all newly diagnosed, had under 2 months' duration and ages of 18 to 65. Losses at the gene ends were 5 bases for V and 4 bases for J; bases not matched to a gene: 7. The germline gives CDR1 LGHDT, CDR2 YNNKEL (reference sequence). This CDR3 is built from 16 residues. This sequence joins TRBV3-1 and TRBJ2-7; 14 bases map to TRBD2. The sequence derives from a woman aged 18-30 years with stable Graves' hyperthyroidism. The sample consisted of peripheral blood. CDR3 sequence (DNA): TGTGCCAGCAGCTATGGACTAGCGGGAGGAATATACGAGCAGTACTTC. This sequence encodes CASSYGLAGGIYEQYF.